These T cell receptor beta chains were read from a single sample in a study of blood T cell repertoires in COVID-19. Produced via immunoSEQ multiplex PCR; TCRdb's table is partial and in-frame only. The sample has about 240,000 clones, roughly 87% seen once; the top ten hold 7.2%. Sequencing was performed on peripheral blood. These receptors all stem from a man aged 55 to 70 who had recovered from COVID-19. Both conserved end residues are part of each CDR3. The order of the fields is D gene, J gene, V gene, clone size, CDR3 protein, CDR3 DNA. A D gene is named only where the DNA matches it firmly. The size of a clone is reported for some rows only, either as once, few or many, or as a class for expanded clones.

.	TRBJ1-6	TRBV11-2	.	CASSLGEGYSYNSPLHF	TGTGCCAGCAGCTTAGGGGAGGGCTATTCCTATAATTCACCCCTCCACTTT
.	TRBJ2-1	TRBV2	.	CASSEARGGVSRNEQFF	TGTGCCAGCAGTGAAGCGCGAGGGGGGGTATCTAGGAATGAGCAGTTCTTC
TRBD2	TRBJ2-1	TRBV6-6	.	CATRSGGGGEQFF	TGTGCCACCCGAAGCGGGGGGGGAGGGGAGCAGTTCTTC
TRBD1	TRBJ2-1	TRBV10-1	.	CASSPTGSPGNEQFF	TGCGCCAGCAGTCCGACAGGGTCCCCTGGGAATGAGCAGTTCTTC
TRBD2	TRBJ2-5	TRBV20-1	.	CSASRRLAGVQETQYF	TGCAGTGCTAGTCGCCGACTAGCGGGGGTCCAAGAGACCCAGTACTTC
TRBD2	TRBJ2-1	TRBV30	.	CAWSGTRYNEQFF	TGTGCCTGGAGTGGGACTAGATACAATGAGCAGTTCTTC
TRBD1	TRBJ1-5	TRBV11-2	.	CASSFGTGSNQPQHF	TGTGCCAGCAGCTTCGGGACAGGGAGCAATCAGCCCCAGCATTTT
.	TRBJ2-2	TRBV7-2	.	CASSSRGLGRGSGELFF	TGTGCCAGCAGCTCTCGGGGGTTGGGGCGGGGATCCGGGGAGCTGTTTTTT
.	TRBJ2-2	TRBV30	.	CAWSMGQYTGELFF	TGTGCCTGGAGCATGGGCCAATACACCGGGGAGCTGTTTTTT
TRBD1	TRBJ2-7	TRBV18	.	CASSLGQGVPQYF	TGTGCCAGCTCACTCGGACAGGGGGTTCCTCAGTACTTC
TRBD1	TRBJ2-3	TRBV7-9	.	CASSLAEGQAPTDTQYF	TGTGCCAGCAGCTTAGCCGAGGGACAGGCGCCCACAGATACGCAGTATTTT
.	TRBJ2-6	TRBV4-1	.	CASSSGGLVISGANVLTF	TGCGCCAGCAGCTCAGGGGGACTAGTTATTTCTGGGGCCAACGTCCTGACTTTC
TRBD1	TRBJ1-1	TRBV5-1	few	CASSFRTGDRSTEAFF	TGCGCCAGCAGCTTCAGGACAGGGGATCGGAGTACTGAAGCTTTCTTT
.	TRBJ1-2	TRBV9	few	CASSGTSGYYGYTF	TGTGCCAGCAGCGGAACCTCGGGGTACTATGGCTACACCTTC
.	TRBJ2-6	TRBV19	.	CASSIWGAGANVLTF	TGTGCCAGTAGTATTTGGGGGGCTGGGGCCAACGTCCTGACTTTC
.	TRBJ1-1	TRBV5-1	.	CASSGPRAGSNTEAFF	TGCGCCAGCAGCGGGCCCCGGGCAGGGTCGAACACTGAAGCTTTCTTT
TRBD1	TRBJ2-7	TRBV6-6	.	CASRPTGGFYEQYF	TGTGCCAGCAGGCCTACAGGGGGCTTCTACGAGCAGTACTTC
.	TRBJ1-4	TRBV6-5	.	CASGRALRELFF	TGTGCCAGCGGGCGGGCCCTGAGGGAACTGTTTTTT
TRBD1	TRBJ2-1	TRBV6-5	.	CASSSQDRGFYNEQFF	TGTGCCAGCAGTTCCCAGGACAGGGGATTCTACAATGAGCAGTTCTTC
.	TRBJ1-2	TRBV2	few	CASSESGYGYTF	TGTGCCAGCAGTGAGTCAGGGTATGGCTACACCTTC
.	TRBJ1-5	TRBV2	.	CASSTQGSNQPQHF	TGTGCCAGCAGCACTCAGGGGAGCAATCAGCCCCAGCATTTT
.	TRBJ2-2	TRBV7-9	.	CASSLPIGGKDTGELFF	TGTGCCAGCAGCTTACCCATTGGAGGGAAGGACACCGGGGAGCTGTTTTTT
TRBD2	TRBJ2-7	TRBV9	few	CASSVGAGGLYEQYF	TGTGCCAGCAGCGTAGGAGCGGGGGGCCTCTACGAGCAGTACTTC
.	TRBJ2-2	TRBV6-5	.	CASWRGGPNTGELFF	TGTGCCAGCTGGAGGGGGGGGCCGAACACCGGGGAGCTGTTTTTT
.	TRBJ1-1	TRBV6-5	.	CASSRGGTEAFF	TGTGCCAGCAGTCGGGGTGGTACTGAAGCTTTCTTT
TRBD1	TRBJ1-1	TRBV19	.	CASSRPGGSPGGNTEAFF	TGTGCCAGTAGTAGGCCAGGGGGGTCTCCAGGTGGGAACACTGAAGCTTTCTTT
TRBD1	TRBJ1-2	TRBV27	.	CASSGEGAGYGYTF	TGTGCCAGCAGTGGAGAGGGGGCTGGCTATGGCTACACCTTC
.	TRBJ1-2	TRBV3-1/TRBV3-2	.	CASSQGAAGNYGYTF	TGTGCCAGCAGCCAAGGGGCAGCTGGGAACTATGGCTACACCTTC
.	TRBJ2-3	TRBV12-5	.	CASGLVNSRATDTQYF	TGTGCTAGTGGTTTGGTAAATAGCAGAGCCACAGATACGCAGTATTTT
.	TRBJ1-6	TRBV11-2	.	CASSPRGWSSYNSPLHF	TGTGCCAGCAGCCCACGGGGGTGGAGCTCCTATAATTCACCCCTCCACTTT
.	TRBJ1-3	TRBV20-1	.	CSASDGQRTEGNTIYF	TGCAGTGCTAGTGATGGTCAAAGGACAGAAGGAAACACCATATATTTT
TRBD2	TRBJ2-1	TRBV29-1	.	CSVEDLGGGAYNEQFF	TGCAGCGTTGAAGATCTCGGCGGGGGGGCCTACAATGAGCAGTTCTTC
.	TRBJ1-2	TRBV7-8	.	CASSQRANYGYTF	TGTGCCAGCAGCCAGAGGGCTAACTATGGCTACACCTTC
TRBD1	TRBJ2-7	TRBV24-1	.	CATSDFDRAGQYF	TGTGCCACCAGTGATTTTGACAGGGCCGGGCAGTACTTC
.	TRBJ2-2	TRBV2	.	CASSVGLQTGELFF	TGTGCCAGCTCCGTGGGACTCCAGACCGGGGAGCTGTTTTTT
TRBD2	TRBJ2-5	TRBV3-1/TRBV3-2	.	CASSQDRAGGTLETQYF	TGTGCCAGCAGCCAAGATCGCGCCGGGGGGACCTTAGAGACCCAGTACTTC